The TCR beta chain described here comes from a study of blood T cell repertoires in COVID-19. The length of the CDR3 is 12 residues. V was cut by 1 base and J by 5 bases, with 7 bases left in between. Germline CDR1 SGHRS, CDR2 YFSETQ. Sequencing was performed with immunoSEQ multiplex PCR; in TCRdb, only in-frame clones are kept and a portion is missing. Counted here are 150,000 to 200,000 clones, around 88% occurring once; the ten biggest clones make up roughly 19%. The V call is TRBV5-1, the J call TRBJ2-7; a weak D match, TRBD1 (5 bases). The TCR comes from a woman aged 70-85 years who had recovered from COVID-19. The sequenced sample consisted of peripheral blood. CDR3 nucleotides: TGCGCCAGCAGCTTGTACAGGAACGAGCAGTACTTC. This translates into CASSLYRNEQYF.